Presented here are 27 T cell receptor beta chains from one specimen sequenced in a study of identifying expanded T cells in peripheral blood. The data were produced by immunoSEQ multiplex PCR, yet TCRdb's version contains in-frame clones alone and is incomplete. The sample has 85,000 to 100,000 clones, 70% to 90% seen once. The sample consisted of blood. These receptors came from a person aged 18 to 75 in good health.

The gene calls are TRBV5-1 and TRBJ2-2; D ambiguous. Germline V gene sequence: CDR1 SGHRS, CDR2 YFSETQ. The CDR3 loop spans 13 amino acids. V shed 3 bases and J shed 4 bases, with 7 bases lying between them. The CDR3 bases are TGCGCCAGCAGCTCGAGAATCACCGGGGAGCTGTTTTTT. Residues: CASSSRITGELFF. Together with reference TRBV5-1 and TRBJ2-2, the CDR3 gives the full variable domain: KAGVTQTPRYLIKTRGQQVTLSCSPISGHRSVSWYQQTPGQGLQFLFEYFSETQRNKGNFPGRFSGRQFSNSRSEMNVSTLELGDSALYLCASSSRITGELFFGEGSRLTVL.

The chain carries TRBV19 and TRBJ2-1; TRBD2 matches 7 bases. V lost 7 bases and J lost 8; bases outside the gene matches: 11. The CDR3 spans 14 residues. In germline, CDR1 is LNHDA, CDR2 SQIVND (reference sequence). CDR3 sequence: CASMGGGMADEQFF. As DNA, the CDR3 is TGTGCCAGTATGGGGGGAGGGATGGCGGATGAGCAGTTCTTC.

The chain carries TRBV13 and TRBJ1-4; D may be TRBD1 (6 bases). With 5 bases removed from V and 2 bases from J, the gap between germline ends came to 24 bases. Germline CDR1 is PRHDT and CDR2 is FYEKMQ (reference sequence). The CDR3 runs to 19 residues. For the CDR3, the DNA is TGTGCCAGCAGCAATACAAAACCCGGGGGGCAGCAGACTAATGAAAAACTGTTTTTT. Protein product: CASSNTKPGGQQTNEKLFF.

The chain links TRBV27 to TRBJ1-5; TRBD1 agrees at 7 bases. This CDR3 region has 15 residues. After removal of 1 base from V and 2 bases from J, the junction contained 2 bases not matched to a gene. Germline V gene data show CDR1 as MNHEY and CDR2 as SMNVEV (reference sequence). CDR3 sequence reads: CASSLLGQGNQPQHF. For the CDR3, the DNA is TGTGCCAGCAGTTTATTAGGACAGGGCAATCAGCCCCAGCATTTT.

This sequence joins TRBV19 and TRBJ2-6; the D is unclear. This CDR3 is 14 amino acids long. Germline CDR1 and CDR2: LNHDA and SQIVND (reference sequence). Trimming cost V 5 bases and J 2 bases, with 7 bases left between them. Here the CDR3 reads CASSRAAGANVLTF. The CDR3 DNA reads TGTGCCAGTAGTCGGGCAGCTGGGGCCAACGTCCTGACTTTC.

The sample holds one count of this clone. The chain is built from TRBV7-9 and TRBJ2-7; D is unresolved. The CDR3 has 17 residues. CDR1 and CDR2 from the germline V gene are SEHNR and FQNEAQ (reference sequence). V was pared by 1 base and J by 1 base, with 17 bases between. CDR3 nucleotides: TGTGCCAGCAGCTTAGTTCCAACCCCCGTGATATCCTACGAGCAGTACTTC. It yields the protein CASSLVPTPVISYEQYF.

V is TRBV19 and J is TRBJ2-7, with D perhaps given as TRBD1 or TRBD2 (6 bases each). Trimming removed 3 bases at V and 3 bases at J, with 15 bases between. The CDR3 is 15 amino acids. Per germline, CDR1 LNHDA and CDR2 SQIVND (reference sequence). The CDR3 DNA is TGTGCCAGTAGTATCGCTAGCGACAGGTTCTACGAGCAGTACTTC. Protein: CASSIASDRFYEQYF.

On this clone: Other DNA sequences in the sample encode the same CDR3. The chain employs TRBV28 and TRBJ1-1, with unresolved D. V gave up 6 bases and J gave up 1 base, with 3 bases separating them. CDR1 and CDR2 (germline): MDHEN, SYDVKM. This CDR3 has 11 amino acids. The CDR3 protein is CASSQNTEAFF. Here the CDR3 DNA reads TGTGCCAGCAGCCAGAACACTGAAGCTTTCTTT.

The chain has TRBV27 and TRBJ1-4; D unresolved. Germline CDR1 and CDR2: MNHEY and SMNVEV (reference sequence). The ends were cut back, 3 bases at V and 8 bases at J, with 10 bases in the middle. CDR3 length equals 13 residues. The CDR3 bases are TGTGCCAGCAGTTTCGGGGTTGGGGAAAAACTGTTTTTT. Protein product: CASSFGVGEKLFF.

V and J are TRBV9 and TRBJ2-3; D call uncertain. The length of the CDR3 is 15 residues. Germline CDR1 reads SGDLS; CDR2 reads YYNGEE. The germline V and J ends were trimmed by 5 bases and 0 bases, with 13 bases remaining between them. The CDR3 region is CASRPVLSSTDTQYF. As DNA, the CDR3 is TGTGCCAGCAGACCCGTCCTGTCTAGCACAGATACGCAGTATTTT.

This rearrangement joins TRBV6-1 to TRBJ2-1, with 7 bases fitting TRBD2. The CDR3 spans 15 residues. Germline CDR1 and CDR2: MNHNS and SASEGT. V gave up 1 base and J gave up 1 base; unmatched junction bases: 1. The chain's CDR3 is CASSEDSGSYNEQFF. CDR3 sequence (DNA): TGTGCCAGCAGTGAAGATAGCGGGTCCTACAATGAGCAGTTCTTC.

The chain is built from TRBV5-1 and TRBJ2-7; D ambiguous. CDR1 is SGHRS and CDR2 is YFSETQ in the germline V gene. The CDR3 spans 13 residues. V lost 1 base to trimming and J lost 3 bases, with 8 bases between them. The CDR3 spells CASSLTANYEQYF. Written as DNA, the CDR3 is TGCGCCAGCAGCTTGACAGCTAACTACGAGCAGTACTTC. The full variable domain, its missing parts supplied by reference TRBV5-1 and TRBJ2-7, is KAGVTQTPRYLIKTRGQQVTLSCSPISGHRSVSWYQQTPGQGLQFLFEYFSETQRNKGNFPGRFSGRQFSNSRSEMNVSTLELGDSALYLCASSLTANYEQYFGPGTRLTVT.

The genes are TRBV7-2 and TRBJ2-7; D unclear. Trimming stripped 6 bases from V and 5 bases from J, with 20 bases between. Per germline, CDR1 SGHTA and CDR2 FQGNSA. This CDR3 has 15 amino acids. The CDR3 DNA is TGTGCCAGCAGTTCCCCCGGGCTAGGACGCGACGAGCAGTACTTC. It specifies CASSSPGLGRDEQYF.

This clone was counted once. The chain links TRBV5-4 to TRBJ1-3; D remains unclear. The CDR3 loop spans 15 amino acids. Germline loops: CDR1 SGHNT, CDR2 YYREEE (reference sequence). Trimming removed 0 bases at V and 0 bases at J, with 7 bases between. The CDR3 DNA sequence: TGTGCCAGCAGCTTGGGGGGAAGCTCTGGAAACACCATATATTTT. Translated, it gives CASSLGGSSGNTIYF. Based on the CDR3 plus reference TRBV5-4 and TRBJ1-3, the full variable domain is ETGVTQSPTHLIKTRGQQVTLRCSSQSGHNTVSWYQQALGQGPQFIFQYYREEENGRGNFPPRFSGLQFPNYSSELNVNALELDDSALYLCASSLGGSSGNTIYFGEGSWLTVV.

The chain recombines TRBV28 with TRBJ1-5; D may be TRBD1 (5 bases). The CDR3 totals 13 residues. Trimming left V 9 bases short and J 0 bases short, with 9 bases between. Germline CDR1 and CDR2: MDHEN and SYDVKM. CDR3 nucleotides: TGTGCCAGTGGGGGGAATAGCAATCAGCCCCAGCATTTT. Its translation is CASGGNSNQPQHF.

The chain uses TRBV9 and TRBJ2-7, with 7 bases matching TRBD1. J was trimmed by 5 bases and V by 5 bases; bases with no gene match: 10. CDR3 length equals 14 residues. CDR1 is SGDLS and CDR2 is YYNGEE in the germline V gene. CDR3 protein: CASRQNRGPHEQYF. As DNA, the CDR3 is TGTGCCAGCAGACAGAACAGGGGTCCCCACGAGCAGTACTTC.

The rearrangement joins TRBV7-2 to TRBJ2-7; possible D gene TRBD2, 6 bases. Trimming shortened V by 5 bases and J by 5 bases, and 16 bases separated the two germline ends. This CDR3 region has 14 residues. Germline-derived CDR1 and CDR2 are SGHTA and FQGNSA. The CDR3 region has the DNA TGTGCCAGCAGCCCTCCCCCGGAGGGCCACGAGCAGTACTTC. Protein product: CASSPPPEGHEQYF.

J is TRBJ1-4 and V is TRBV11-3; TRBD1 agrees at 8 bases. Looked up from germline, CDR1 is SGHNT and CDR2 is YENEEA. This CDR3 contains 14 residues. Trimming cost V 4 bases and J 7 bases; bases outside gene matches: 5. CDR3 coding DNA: TGTGCCAGCAGCTCATACAGGGGGGTTGAAAAACTGTTTTTT. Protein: CASSSYRGVEKLFF. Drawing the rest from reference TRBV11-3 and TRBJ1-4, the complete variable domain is EAGVVQSPRYKIIEKKQPVAFWCNPISGHNTLYWYLQNLGQGPELLIRYENEEAVDDSQLPKDRFSAERLKGVDSTLKIQPAELGDSAVYLCASSSYRGVEKLFFGSGTQLSVL.

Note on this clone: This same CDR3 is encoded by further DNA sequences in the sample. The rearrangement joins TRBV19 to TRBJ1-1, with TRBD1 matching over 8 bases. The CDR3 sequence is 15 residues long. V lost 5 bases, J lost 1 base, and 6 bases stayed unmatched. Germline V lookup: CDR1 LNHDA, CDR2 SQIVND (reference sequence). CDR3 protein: CASSPRQGPNTEAFF. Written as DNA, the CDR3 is TGTGCCAGTAGTCCAAGACAGGGGCCGAACACTGAAGCTTTCTTT.

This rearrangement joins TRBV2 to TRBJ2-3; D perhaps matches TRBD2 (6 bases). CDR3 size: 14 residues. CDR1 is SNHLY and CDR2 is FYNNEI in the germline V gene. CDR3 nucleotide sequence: TGTGCAACAGCGGGCGATTTAATCACAGATACGCAGTATTTT. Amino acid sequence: CATAGDLITDTQYF. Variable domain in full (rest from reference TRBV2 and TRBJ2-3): EPEVTQTPSHQVTQMGQEVILRCVPISNHLYFYWYRQILGQKVEFLVSFYNNEISEKSEIFDDQFSVERPDGSNFTLKIRSTKLEDSAMYFCATAGDLITDTQYFGPGTRLTVL.

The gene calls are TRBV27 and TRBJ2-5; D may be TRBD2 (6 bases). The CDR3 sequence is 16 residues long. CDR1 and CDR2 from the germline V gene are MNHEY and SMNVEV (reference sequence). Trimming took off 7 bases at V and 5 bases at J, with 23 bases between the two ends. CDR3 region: CASTQTGTASAETQYF. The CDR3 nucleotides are TGTGCCAGCACCCAAACCGGGACTGCTTCTGCCGAGACCCAGTACTTC.

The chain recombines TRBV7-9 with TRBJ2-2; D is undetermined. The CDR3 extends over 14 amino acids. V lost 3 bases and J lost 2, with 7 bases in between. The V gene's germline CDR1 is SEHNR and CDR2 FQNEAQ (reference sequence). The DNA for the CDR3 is TGTGCCAGCAGCTTCGGCAAAAACACCGGGGAGCTGTTTTTT. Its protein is CASSFGKNTGELFF.

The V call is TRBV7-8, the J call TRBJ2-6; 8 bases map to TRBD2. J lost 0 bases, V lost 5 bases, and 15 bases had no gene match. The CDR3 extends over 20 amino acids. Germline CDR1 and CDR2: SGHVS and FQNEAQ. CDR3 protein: CASSRGGMVINHSGANVLTF. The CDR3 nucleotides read TGTGCCAGCAGCCGCGGGGGGATGGTGATTAACCACTCTGGGGCCAACGTCCTGACTTTC.

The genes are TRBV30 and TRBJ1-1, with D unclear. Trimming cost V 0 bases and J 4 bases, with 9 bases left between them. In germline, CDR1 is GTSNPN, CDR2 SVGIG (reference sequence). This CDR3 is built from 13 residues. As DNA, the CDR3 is TGTGCCTGGAGTGTACGACTCGGCACTGAAGCTTTCTTT. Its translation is CAWSVRLGTEAFF.

CDR3 nucleotide sequence: TGTGCCAGCGGTTTCAACCGGGCCGCTTTCTTT. Translation gives CASGFNRAAFF. The chain combines TRBV6-6 with TRBJ1-1; D gene ambiguous. The CDR3 covers 11 residues. Germline V gives CDR1 MNHNY, CDR2 SVGAGI (reference sequence). Trimming left V 8 bases short and J 11 bases short, with 15 bases between.

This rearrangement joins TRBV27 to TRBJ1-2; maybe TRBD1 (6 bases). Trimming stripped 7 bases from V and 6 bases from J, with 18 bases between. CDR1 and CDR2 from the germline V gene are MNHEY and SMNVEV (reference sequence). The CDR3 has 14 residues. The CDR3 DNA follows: TGTGCCAGCAAACCCGTTACAGGGTTCGATGGCTACACCTTC. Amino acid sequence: CASKPVTGFDGYTF.

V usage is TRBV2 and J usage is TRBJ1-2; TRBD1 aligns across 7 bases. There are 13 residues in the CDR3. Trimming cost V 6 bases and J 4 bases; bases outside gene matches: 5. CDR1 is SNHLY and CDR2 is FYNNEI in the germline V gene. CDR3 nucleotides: TGTGCCAGCAGGGGGGACAGCGTCTATGGCTACACCTTC. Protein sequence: CASRGDSVYGYTF.